The source of this T cell receptor beta chain is a study of beta chain features in type 1 diabetes. Per germline, CDR1 LGHNA and CDR2 YSLEER. The V and J ends lost 1 base and 2 bases respectively, with 12 bases between them. This CDR3 has 15 amino acids. General observations from the study: Moderately but significantly shorter TCRB CDR3s were found in Type 1 diabetes patients in all four CD4+ subsets.

Worth noting for this clone: The target antigen is unknown.

Of the isolated RNA, all was reverse transcribed, and so the sequenced material was expressed TCRB transcripts. Using immunoSEQ multiplex PCR, the repertoire was profiled, and TCRdb retains in-frame clones only, with some absent. The sample shows some 350,000 clones, around a tenth of them seen only once. Sequencing was done on a sample of central memory CD4+ T cells from blood. The chain joins TRBV4-3 to TRBJ2-7; maybe TRBD2 (5 bases). The source of this sequence is a man younger than 40 with type 1 diabetes. CDR3 protein: CASSQASSMAYEQYF. The CDR3 bases are TGCGCCAGCAGCCAAGCCTCTAGCATGGCCTACGAGCAGTACTTC.